This paragraph reports one T cell receptor beta chain. Antigen specificity is unknown. The record originates from a study of cytomegalovirus exposure and HLA in healthy donors. Germline V gene sequence: CDR1 SGDLS, CDR2 YYNGEE. The CDR3 is 15 residues long. J lost 3 bases, V lost 3 bases, and 5 bases had no gene match. Study-wide points: In a later analysis, a missense DCLRE1C variant was linked to TCR beta V- and J-gene trimming. Altogether, 160 or so TCR beta chains were recorded as cytomegalovirus-associated.

13 Jbeta primers and 60 Vbeta primers were used for the PCR. Repertoires were generated with immunoSEQ multiplex PCR, while TCRdb's copy carries only in-frame clones and drops some. Of about 180,000 clones in the sample, roughly 77% were seen once. This chain joins TRBV9 and TRBJ2-1, with 8 positions matching TRBD2. The clonotype originates from a woman aged 25 to 39 in good health and CMV-seronegative. The specimen was PBMCs. The CDR3 loop reads CASSGTGGFYNEQFF. The DNA for the CDR3 is TGTGCCAGCAGCGGAACGGGGGGGTTCTACAATGAGCAGTTCTTC.